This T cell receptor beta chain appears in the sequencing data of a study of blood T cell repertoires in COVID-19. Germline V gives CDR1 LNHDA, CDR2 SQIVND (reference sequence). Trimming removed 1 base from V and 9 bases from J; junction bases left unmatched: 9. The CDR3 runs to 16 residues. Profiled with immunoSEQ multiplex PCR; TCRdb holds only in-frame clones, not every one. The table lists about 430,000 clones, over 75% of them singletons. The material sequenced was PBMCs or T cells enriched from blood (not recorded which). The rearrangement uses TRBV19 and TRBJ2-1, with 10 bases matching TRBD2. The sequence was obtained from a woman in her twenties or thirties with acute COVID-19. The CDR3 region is CASSIGASGRGGEQFF. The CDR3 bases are TGTGCCAGTAGTATAGGGGCTAGCGGGAGAGGGGGTGAGCAGTTCTTC.